This section outlines one T cell receptor (beta chain) sequence together with its context. As yet, its antigen is unknown. The sample is drawn from a study of T cells in Graves' hyperthyroidism and ophthalmopathy. Study-level background: Prior to any treatment, at the point of initial diagnosis, peripheral blood was collected. Overall study results and limits: Blood held most thyroid clonotypes expanded above 0.001 frequency. The model made its ophthalmopathy prediction, and onset followed a median roughly six months later.

This CDR3 region has 12 residues. V gave up 11 bases and J gave up 11 bases, with 21 bases separating them. The investigators amplified TCR beta CDR3 regions from RNA transcripts. An initial round of RT-PCR targeting the TCR CDR3 relied on the HTBI primer set. In TCRdb, the multiplex PCR reads were re-called with MiXCR into one record per CDR3 protein. This table has 92,000 or so distinct CDR3 sequences, about 51% appearing once. This chain links TRBV12-3 or TRBV12-4 with TRBJ1-2; D gene ambiguous. Sequencing used blood. This clonotype originated in a woman aged 40 to 50 with Graves' hyperthyroidism. The CDR3 coding sequence is TGTGCCCCGTCCCGGGGAACGGGAGGGTACACCTTC. Amino acid sequence: CAPSRGTGGYTF.